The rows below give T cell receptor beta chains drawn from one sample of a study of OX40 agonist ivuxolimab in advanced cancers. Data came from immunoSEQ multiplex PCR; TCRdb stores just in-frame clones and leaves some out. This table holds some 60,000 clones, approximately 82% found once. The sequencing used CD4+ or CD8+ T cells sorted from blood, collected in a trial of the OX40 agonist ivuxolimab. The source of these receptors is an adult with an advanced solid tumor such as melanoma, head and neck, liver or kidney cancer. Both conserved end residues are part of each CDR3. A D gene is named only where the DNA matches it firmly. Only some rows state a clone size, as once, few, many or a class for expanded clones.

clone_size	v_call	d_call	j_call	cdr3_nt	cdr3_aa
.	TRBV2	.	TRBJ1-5	TGTGCCAGCAGTGTAGAACGGATCAATCAGCCCCAGCATTTT	CASSVERINQPQHF
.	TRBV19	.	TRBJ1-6	TGTGCCAGTAGTATAGAGAACCCGAGGCCAGCCTCCTATAATTCACCCCTCCACTTT	CASSIENPRPASYNSPLHF
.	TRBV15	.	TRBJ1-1	TGTGCCACCAGCATTCCGAACACTGAAGCTTTCTTT	CATSIPNTEAFF
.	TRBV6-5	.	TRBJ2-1	TGTGCCAGCAGTTACTCACGGGTTGGTGAGCAGTTCTTC	CASSYSRVGEQFF
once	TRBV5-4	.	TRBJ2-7	TGTGCCAGCAGCTCGGCAGGGGGGGGCTCCTACGAGCAGTACTTC	CASSSAGGGSYEQYF
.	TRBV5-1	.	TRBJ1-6	TGCGCCAGCAGCCCCACCCCCGCAAGGGGTTCCAATTCACCCCTCCACTTT	CASSPTPARGSNSPLHF
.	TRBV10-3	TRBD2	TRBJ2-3	TGTGCCATCAGCCTCACTAGCGGGAGAGGGGGGGGCACAGATACGCAGTATTTT	CAISLTSGRGGGTDTQYF
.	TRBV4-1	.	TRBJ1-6	TGCGCCAGCAGCCAAGATTTCGCTGCCCTCTCCTATAATTCACCCCTCCACTTT	CASSQDFAALSYNSPLHF
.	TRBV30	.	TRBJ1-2	TGTGCCTGGAGTCCCATGGCTTCCGGCTACACCTTC	CAWSPMASGYTF
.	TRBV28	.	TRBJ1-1	TGTGCCAGCAGTCCCCCCAGAGTGCTGAACACTGAAGCTTTCTTT	CASSPPRVLNTEAFF
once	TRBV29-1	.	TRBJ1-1	TGCAGCGTACAGGCTACTGAAGCTTTCTTT	CSVQATEAFF
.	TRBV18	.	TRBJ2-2	TGTGCCAGCTCACCGCCGGTCGGCACATCCGTCGAGCTGTTTTTT	CASSPPVGTSVELFF
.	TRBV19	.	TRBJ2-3	TGTGCCAGTAGTATAGTGGGTTTGGACCGCCGAGATACGCAGTATTTT	CASSIVGLDRRDTQYF
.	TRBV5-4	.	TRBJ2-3	TGTGCCAGCACCACAAGGGGGGGGGCAGATACGCAGTATTTT	CASTTRGGADTQYF
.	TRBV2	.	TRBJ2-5	TGTGCCAGCAGTGAATCAGATTATGGGACCCAGTACTTC	CASSESDYGTQYF
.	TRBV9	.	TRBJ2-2	TGTGCCAGCAGCTTGAAGGGGGGAGGAAACACCGGGGAGCTGTTTTTT	CASSLKGGGNTGELFF
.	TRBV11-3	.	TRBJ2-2	TGTGCCAGCAGCTTGAGCGGTGGGAGTGCCGGGGAGCTGTTTTTT	CASSLSGGSAGELFF
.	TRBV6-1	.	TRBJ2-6	TGTGCCAGCAGTGATAGGGGGAGGGGGGCCAACGTCCTGACTTTC	CASSDRGRGANVLTF
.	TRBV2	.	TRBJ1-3	TGTGCCAGCAGTGCCTGGGGCACCTTCTCTGGAAACACCATATATTTT	CASSAWGTFSGNTIYF
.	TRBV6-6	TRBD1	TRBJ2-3	TGTGCCAGGGCCCGGGACAGGGTCCCAGATACGCAGTATTTT	CARARDRVPDTQYF
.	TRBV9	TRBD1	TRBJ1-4	TGTGCCAGCAGCGTCGGTGACAGGGGGGATAATGAAAAACTGTTTTTT	CASSVGDRGDNEKLFF
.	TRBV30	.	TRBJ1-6	TGTGCCTGGAGCGAGGCGGGGTTTTCACCCCTCCACTTT	CAWSEAGFSPLHF
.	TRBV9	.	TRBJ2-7	TGTGCCAGCAGCGTCAGGTGGGAGTCGAACGAGCAGTACTTC	CASSVRWESNEQYF
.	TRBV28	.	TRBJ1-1	TGTGCCAGCAGTGCAGAGACACTGAACACTGAAGCTTTCTTT	CASSAETLNTEAFF
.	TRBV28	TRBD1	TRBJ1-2	TGTGCCAGCAGAACCGGACAGGGGCTATGGTATGGCTACACCTTC	CASRTGQGLWYGYTF
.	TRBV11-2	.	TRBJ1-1	TGTGCCAGCAGCTACCAAGGTCTGAACACTGAAGCTTTCTTT	CASSYQGLNTEAFF
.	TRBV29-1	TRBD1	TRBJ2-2	TGCAGCGTAGTGACAGGGGGTGGCGGGGAGCTGTTTTTT	CSVVTGGGGELFF
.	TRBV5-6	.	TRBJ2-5	TGTGCCAGCAGCTTAAGAACCGCCGTCCCGTACTTC	CASSLRTAVPYF
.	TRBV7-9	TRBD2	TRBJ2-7	TGTGCCAGCAGCTCTGCGGGGGGAGCCGTCTACGAGCAGTACTTC	CASSSAGGAVYEQYF
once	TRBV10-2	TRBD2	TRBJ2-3	TGCGCCAGCGCTAGCGGGGGGAGGACAGATACGCAGTATTTT	CASASGGRTDTQYF
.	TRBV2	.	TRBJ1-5	TGTGCCAGCAGTGGAGAATCCAATCAGCCCCAGCATTTT	CASSGESNQPQHF
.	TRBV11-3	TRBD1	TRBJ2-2	TGTGCCAGCAGCTTCGGACAGGCCACCGGGGAGCTGTTTTTT	CASSFGQATGELFF
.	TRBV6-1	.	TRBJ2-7	TGTGCCAGCAGTGAAGCCCACAGGAGATTCTACGAGCAGTACTTC	CASSEAHRRFYEQYF